This TCR beta chain was captured in a study of T cell responses to AZD1222 COVID-19 vaccine (TCRdb year 2021). Context from the whole study: TCR sequencing was performed for 233 trial participants, of whom about 200 were given two doses of AZD1222 and around 25 were given two doses of MenACWY control vaccine. Trial participants were enrolled into age subgroups of 18-55, 56-69 and 70-plus years, which contained approximately 150, 30 and 60 TCR-sequenced participants, respectively.

CDR1 LNHDA and CDR2 SQIVND are derived from the germline V gene (reference sequence). Reading from cysteine to phenylalanine, the CDR3 counts 17 amino acids. The retained sequence is limited to the CDR3, 51 bases, with the frame set at the first base. The germline V end is reduced by 6 bases and the J end by 2 bases; junction bases left unmatched: 13. This specimen's time point label, per the study, means: about 28 days (+/-7) after the second vaccine dose. AZD1222 recipients whose second dose came at about 4 weeks and those whose second dose came at about 12 weeks were combined into one group, since spike-specific TCR depth and breadth did not differ between the two schedules. Vaccinee samples came from UK trials COV001 and COV002, including a single-blind randomized controlled phase 2/3 trial of AZD1222 (ChAdOx1 nCoV-19) in healthy adults. For TCRbeta chain sequencing, PBMC samples from trial participants were taken at day 0 and at day 28 after the second dose.

As for this clone: This receptor's antigen is unknown. It has no much larger one-base neighbor in the sample; base qualities were not kept.

Results the study describes overall, beyond this receptor: CD4 TCRs associated with the vaccine covered the entire spike protein, and the dominant responses were in regions 160-218 and 743-854. The 56-69-year group was small, and its depth increase did not reach significance, likely because of low power. Conclusions about previously exposed vaccinees are limited because only a handful of AZD1222 recipients were SARS-CoV-2 seropositive at baseline. Participants were mostly white British and included more females than males, and it was suggested by the authors that clonal diversity may have been underestimated. Reportedly, almost half of the unique spike-specific TCRs recognized epitopes lying outside the regions that are mutated in the B.1.351 and B.1.1.7 variants. Because no day 14 peak-response samples were available, the repertoires could be characterized only after the peak T cell response. A significant rise in spike-specific TCR breadth and depth was observed after two AZD1222 doses relative to day 0 and relative to MenACWY recipients.

The CDR3 regions of human TCRbeta chains were analyzed by immunosequencing. Per the authors' processing: TCRs in the repertoires were matched against a reference library of SARS-CoV-2-specific TCRs that had been generated with the MIRA antigen-specificity platform. Breadth was defined as the fraction of unique TCRs that were SARS-CoV-2-associated, and depth was defined as the fraction of total T cells that were SARS-CoV-2-associated. Each spike-specific TCR was assigned to its reactive spike region and to a CD4 or CD8 class using the MIRA data. Log10-transformed breadth and depth values were compared by one-way ANOVA with Sidak's multiple comparisons tests. TCRdb carries this immuneACCESS record with in-frame sequences only. Its versions omit some clonotypes, under half of them owing to an unresolved V gene in the studies checked, with the rest unexplained. D and trimming come from the DNA, and the V and J calls and clone size come from that table. This sample is represented by tens of thousands of clones; around 80% of them were singletons. Approximately 47% of the sample goes to the ten largest clones.

This specimen consisted of peripheral blood, obtained 28 days after the second AZD1222 dose. The clonotype comes from an adult who received the AZD1222 COVID-19 vaccine. The V gene is TRBV19 and the J gene is TRBJ1-5; 7 central bases correspond to TRBD1. The CDR3 here reads CASSLGGGGIGNQPQHF. The DNA is as follows: TGTGCCAGTAGCCTGGGGGGAGGGGGCATTGGCAATCAGCCCCAGCATTTT.